These 5 T cell receptor beta chains came from one sample sequenced in a study of identifying expanded T cells in peripheral blood. Generated by immunoSEQ multiplex PCR, the TCRdb table keeps only in-frame clones and is missing some. The table shows under 150,000 clones, with 75% to 90% occurring only once. The sequencing sample was made of blood. Receptors originate from a person aged 18 to 75 in good health.

J is TRBJ2-3 and V is TRBV27; 11 positions match TRBD2. The germline gives CDR1 MNHEY, CDR2 SMNVEV (reference sequence). The CDR3 is 15 amino acids. The V gene end was trimmed by 6 bases and the J gene end by 5 bases; junction bases not matched to a gene: 7. CDR3 sequence (DNA): TGTGCCAGCAGAATAGGGCTAGCGGGGGGAGATACGCAGTATTTT. Its translation is CASRIGLAGGDTQYF.

The chain employs TRBV28 and TRBJ2-7; D possibly corresponds to TRBD1 (6 bases). This CDR3 comprises 14 residues. Trimming took 3 bases from V and 2 from J, leaving 11 bases between them. CDR1 is MDHEN, CDR2 SYDVKM, per germline. CDR3 in DNA: TGTGCCAGCAGTTTCGGGGACACTACCTACGAGCAGTACTTC. It codes for CASSFGDTTYEQYF.

This clone was seen more than once but under ten times. The chain employs TRBV11-1 and TRBJ1-1; the match to TRBD1 covers 10 bases. Germline assignment: CDR1 SGHAT and CDR2 FQDESV (reference sequence). The V segment lost 4 bases and the J segment 1 base; nucleotides outside the gene matches: 3. This CDR3 region has 15 residues. This CDR3 reads CASSSRTGGNTEAFF. CDR3 coding DNA: TGTGCCAGCAGCTCCCGGACAGGGGGGAACACTGAAGCTTTCTTT.

This clone was counted only a few times. The chain uses TRBV11-3 and TRBJ2-5; D unresolved. This CDR3 is 13 amino acids long. The V end was cut by 2 bases, the J end by 2 bases, with 6 bases between. Germline CDR1 is SGHNT and CDR2 is YENEEA. This CDR3 is CASSLTWQETQYF. In nucleotides, the CDR3 is TGTGCCAGCAGCTTAACTTGGCAAGAGACCCAGTACTTC.

The rearrangement uses TRBV9 and TRBJ2-5, with D uncertain. V was shortened by 1 base and J by 3 bases, with 4 bases between the two germline ends. Germline CDR1 reads SGDLS; CDR2 reads YYNGEE. The CDR3 runs 12 residues. The CDR3: CASSVFEETQYF. The DNA for the CDR3 is TGTGCCAGCAGCGTATTTGAAGAGACCCAGTACTTC.